The rows below give T cell receptor beta chains drawn from one sample of a study of cytomegalovirus exposure and HLA in healthy donors. Profiled with immunoSEQ multiplex PCR; TCRdb holds only in-frame clones, not every one. The sample contains 100,000 to 150,000 clones, 65% to 80% of which appear only once. Sequencing input: PBMCs. These receptor sequences come from a woman aged 55-70 years in good health and CMV-seropositive. Each CDR3 is given with its conserved first and last residue. A D gene is named only where the DNA matches it firmly. Not all rows give a size; the values are once, few, many and, for expanded clones, a class.

d_call	cdr3_length	v_call	clone_size	j_call	cdr3_aa	cdr3_nt
.	13	TRBV18	.	TRBJ2-5	CASSAIQGETQYF	TGTGCCAGCTCCGCAATACAGGGAGAGACCCAGTACTTC
.	12	TRBV21-1	.	TRBJ2-7	CANECRAYEQYF	TGTGCCAATGAGTGCCGGGCCTACGAGCAGTACTTC
TRBD2	15	TRBV11-2	.	TRBJ2-1	CASSPGGKSYNEQFF	TGTGCCAGCAGCCCGGGGGGTAAGTCCTACAATGAGCAGTTCTTC
.	16	TRBV7-2	few	TRBJ2-5	CASSPQGAGGKETQYF	TGTGCCAGCAGCCCCCAGGGGGCGGGGGGGAAAGAGACCCAGTACTTC
TRBD2	19	TRBV7-9	.	TRBJ2-3	CASSDKGWTSGISTDTQYF	TGTGCCAGCAGCGACAAGGGGTGGACTAGCGGGATCAGCACAGATACGCAGTATTTT
TRBD1	16	TRBV6-6	.	TRBJ2-6	CASSLGWDRGANVLTF	TGTGCCAGCAGCCTCGGCTGGGACAGGGGAGCCAACGTCCTGACTTTC
.	12	TRBV29-1	.	TRBJ2-5	CSVEDREETQYF	TGCAGCGTTGAAGATCGGGAAGAGACCCAGTACTTC
TRBD1	17	TRBV5-1	.	TRBJ2-5	CASSASGQGNFQETQYF	TGCGCCAGCAGCGCATCGGGACAGGGTAATTTCCAAGAGACCCAGTACTTC
.	19	TRBV4-3	.	TRBJ2-7	CASSQVLPAEAGASYEQYF	TGCGCCAGCAGCCAAGTCCTACCGGCGGAGGCAGGGGCCTCCTACGAGCAGTACTTC
.	15	TRBV5-6	.	TRBJ1-3	CASSQIQGSGNTIYF	TGTGCCAGCAGCCAGATACAGGGCAGTGGAAACACCATATATTTT
.	17	TRBV5-4	.	TRBJ1-3	CASSLGGRLRKANTIYF	TGTGCCAGCAGCTTGGGAGGGCGGCTCCGGAAGGCAAACACCATATATTTT
.	15	TRBV5-1	.	TRBJ2-5	CASSFDHDLGQTQYF	TGCGCCAGCAGCTTCGACCACGACTTAGGCCAGACCCAGTACTTC
.	15	TRBV4-1	few	TRBJ1-4	CASSLPRTTNEKLFF	TGCGCCAGCAGCCTCCCGAGAACAACTAATGAAAAACTGTTTTTT
.	18	TRBV7-2	.	TRBJ1-3	CASSKDRSMRTSGNTIYF	TGTGCCAGCAGCAAAGACAGGAGTATGCGGACCTCTGGAAACACCATATATTTT
.	15	TRBV5-1	.	TRBJ2-3	CASSRTAGRTDTQYF	TGCGCCAGCAGCCGGACCGCCGGGAGAACCGATACGCAGTATTTT
.	14	TRBV5-1	.	TRBJ1-1	CASSPEGKNTEAFF	TGCGCCAGCAGCCCGGAGGGTAAGAACACTGAAGCTTTCTTT
TRBD1	15	TRBV10-3	.	TRBJ2-3	CAIRMTGGAADTQYF	TGTGCCATCAGAATGACAGGGGGCGCGGCAGATACGCAGTATTTT
TRBD1	15	TRBV6-5	.	TRBJ1-3	CASTPGQGPGNTIYF	TGTGCCAGCACTCCGGGACAGGGCCCAGGAAACACCATATATTTT
TRBD1	16	TRBV13	few	TRBJ2-1	CASSRDFGTDINEQFF	TGTGCCAGCAGCAGAGACTTCGGGACAGATATTAATGAGCAGTTCTTC
.	16	TRBV5-1	.	TRBJ1-6	CASSLGGKVSNSPLHF	TGCGCCAGCAGCTTAGGGGGAAAGGTCTCTAATTCACCCCTCCACTTT
TRBD2	17	TRBV6-4	.	TRBJ2-3	CASSDSTSAKRTDTQYF	TGTGCCAGCAGTGACTCGACTAGCGCAAAGCGAACAGATACGCAGTATTTT
.	13	TRBV30	.	TRBJ1-4	CAWKTRNNEKLFF	TGTGCCTGGAAGACTCGTAATAATGAAAAACTGTTTTTT
.	17	TRBV12-5	.	TRBJ2-6	CASGLRGWSSGANVLTF	TGTGCTAGTGGTTTGAGGGGGTGGAGCTCTGGGGCCAACGTCCTGACTTTC
.	12	TRBV11-2	.	TRBJ1-2	CASSLTQEGYTF	TGTGCCAGCAGCTTAACCCAAGAGGGCTACACCTTC
TRBD2	11	TRBV5-1	once	TRBJ2-7	CASKREYEQYF	TGCGCCAGCAAGCGGGAGTACGAGCAGTACTTC
.	13	TRBV5-1	once	TRBJ1-1	CASSLRRDTEAFF	TGCGCCAGCAGCTTGAGGAGGGACACTGAAGCTTTCTTT
.	10	TRBV29-1	.	TRBJ1-2	CSVEQDGYTF	TGCAGCGTTGAACAGGATGGCTACACCTTC
.	13	TRBV5-1	.	TRBJ1-5	CASSAGAGQPQHF	TGCGCCAGCAGCGCCGGAGCCGGACAGCCCCAGCATTTT
TRBD1	14	TRBV6-6	.	TRBJ1-2	CASSYPGGDYGYTF	TGTGCCAGCAGTTACCCAGGGGGAGACTATGGCTACACCTTC
.	14	TRBV18	.	TRBJ1-1	CASSPGSTSTEAFF	TGTGCCAGCTCACCGGGCAGCACTTCGACTGAAGCTTTCTTT
TRBD1	16	TRBV5-6	.	TRBJ1-3	CASSLRGTGSGNTIYF	TGTGCCAGCAGCTTGAGGGGGACAGGTTCTGGAAACACCATATATTTT
.	16	TRBV6-5	.	TRBJ2-7	CASSYRYGQSSYEQYF	TGTGCCAGCAGTTATAGATATGGGCAGTCCTCCTACGAGCAGTACTTC
TRBD1	15	TRBV25-1	few	TRBJ2-1	CASRKQGSSYNEQFF	TGTGCCAGCAGGAAACAGGGGAGCTCCTACAATGAGCAGTTCTTC
.	14	TRBV29-1	.	TRBJ2-5	CSVDFPSRQETQYF	TGCAGCGTTGATTTCCCTTCCCGCCAAGAGACCCAGTACTTC
TRBD1	16	TRBV11-2	.	TRBJ1-2	CASSPLRDRNNYGYTF	TGTGCCAGCAGCCCCCTCCGGGACAGGAATAACTATGGCTACACCTTC
.	16	TRBV9	.	TRBJ2-3	CASSVGLAPDTDTQYF	TGTGCCAGCAGCGTAGGACTTGCACCCGACACAGATACGCAGTATTTT
.	14	TRBV27	few	TRBJ1-5	CASSTQTNNQPQHF	TGTGCCAGCAGTACACAGACCAACAATCAGCCCCAGCATTTT
TRBD2	18	TRBV2	.	TRBJ2-3	CASSETSGGTSSTDTQYF	TGTGCCAGCAGTGAGACTAGCGGGGGGACATCGAGCACAGATACGCAGTATTTT
.	13	TRBV9	.	TRBJ1-4	CASNRGLGGKLFF	TGTGCCAGCAATCGAGGGTTAGGTGGAAAACTGTTTTTT
.	16	TRBV7-8	.	TRBJ2-1	CASSPVGATTNNEQFF	TGTGCCAGCAGCCCCGTGGGGGCAACAACGAACAATGAGCAGTTCTTC
TRBD1	17	TRBV4-2	.	TRBJ1-2	CASSPGQANLLNYGYTF	TGTGCCAGCAGCCCGGGACAGGCCAACCTCCTAAACTATGGCTACACCTTC
.	14	TRBV7-2	.	TRBJ1-5	CASSLEGGNQPQHF	TGTGCCAGCAGCTTAGAGGGAGGCAATCAGCCCCAGCATTTT
.	15	TRBV6-5	.	TRBJ2-1	CASSYGQGGYNEQFF	TGTGCCAGCAGTTACGGGCAGGGAGGCTACAATGAGCAGTTCTTC
.	14	TRBV5-1	.	TRBJ1-1	CASSLGQPGLEAFF	TGCGCCAGCAGCTTGGGTCAACCGGGATTGGAAGCTTTCTTT
TRBD1	14	TRBV6-4	.	TRBJ2-3	CASSKTGGADTQYF	TGTGCCAGCAGTAAGACAGGGGGCGCAGATACGCAGTATTTT
.	16	TRBV19	.	TRBJ2-1	CASSILRGSSYNEQFF	TGTGCCAGTAGTATTCTAAGGGGTAGCTCCTACAATGAGCAGTTCTTC
TRBD2	17	TRBV28	.	TRBJ2-1	CASSLRLAGPLGNEQFF	TGTGCCAGCAGTTTGCGGCTAGCGGGACCTCTGGGCAATGAGCAGTTCTTC